These T cell receptor beta chains were read from a single sample in a study of blood T cell repertoires in COVID-19. Here immunoSEQ multiplex PCR was the method, and the copy in TCRdb shows in-frame clones only, minus some. The sample lists 39,000 or so clones; 65% to 85% were seen once. Material: peripheral blood. The receptors come from a woman aged 80 or over with active or convalescent COVID-19. The conserved cysteine and the conserved F or W are not part of the CDR3 here.

TRBV9	TRBJ2-7	ASSGTGGPYEQY
TRBV7-2	TRBJ2-3	ASSSYADTQY
TRBV19	TRBJ2-7	ASSNKPSTEQY
TRBV7-2	TRBJ2-7	ASSRGQGASGEQY
TRBV6-1	TRBJ1-2	ASSEGQGTNYGYT
TRBV2	TRBJ1-4	ASSETGGTNEKLF
TRBV30	TRBJ1-6	AWSPGEDSPLH
TRBV7-2	TRBJ2-1	ASSLLGAGRDNEQF
TRBV13	TRBJ2-7	ASSSARYRAYEQY
TRBV11-2	TRBJ1-4	ASSRGMDPTNEKLF
TRBV6-4	TRBJ2-1	ASSDSGTSSGLHNEQF
TRBV18	TRBJ1-5	ASSPKTGSDQPQH
TRBV28	TRBJ1-1	ASRDSRLEAF
TRBV3-1/TRBV3-2	TRBJ1-4	ASSQNGGGGNEKLF
TRBV6-5	TRBJ2-3	ASRPTGVGTDTQY
TRBV4-3	TRBJ2-1	ASSQDLLGRAGQF
TRBV4-1	TRBJ1-2	ASSQVLFAERGSWNGYT
TRBV24-1	TRBJ2-5	ATSDSRLAGLQETQY
TRBV4-2	TRBJ2-7	ASSQEASGNSYEQY
TRBV5-3	TRBJ2-7	ARSLGEAGDEQY
TRBV29-1	TRBJ1-2	SVASVGSGNGYT
TRBV4-2	TRBJ1-5	ASSQEEGNQPQH
TRBV30	TRBJ1-5	AWSSRDTGGTQPQH
TRBV10-3	TRBJ1-2	AISARDNYGYT
TRBV24-1	TRBJ2-7	ATSQGYEQY
TRBV7-9	TRBJ2-5	ASSPTYLGSQETQY
TRBV9	TRBJ2-1	ASSATSGLYNEQF